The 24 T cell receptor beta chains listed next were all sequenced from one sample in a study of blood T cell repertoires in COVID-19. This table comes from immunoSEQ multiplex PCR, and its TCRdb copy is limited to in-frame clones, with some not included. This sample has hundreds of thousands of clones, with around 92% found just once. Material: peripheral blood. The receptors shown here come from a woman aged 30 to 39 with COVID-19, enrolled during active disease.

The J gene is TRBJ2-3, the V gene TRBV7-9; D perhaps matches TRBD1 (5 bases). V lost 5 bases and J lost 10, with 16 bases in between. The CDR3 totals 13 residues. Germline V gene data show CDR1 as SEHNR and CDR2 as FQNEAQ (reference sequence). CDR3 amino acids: CASSPSDRKAQYF. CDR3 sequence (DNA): TGTGCCAGCAGCCCAAGCGACAGAAAGGCGCAGTATTTT.

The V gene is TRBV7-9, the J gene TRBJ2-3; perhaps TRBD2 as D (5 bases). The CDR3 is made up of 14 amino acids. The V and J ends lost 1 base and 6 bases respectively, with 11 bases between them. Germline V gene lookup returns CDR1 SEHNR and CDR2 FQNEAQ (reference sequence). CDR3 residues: CASSLGLAPDTQYF. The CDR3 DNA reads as TGTGCCAGCAGCTTAGGCCTAGCCCCCGATACGCAGTATTTT.

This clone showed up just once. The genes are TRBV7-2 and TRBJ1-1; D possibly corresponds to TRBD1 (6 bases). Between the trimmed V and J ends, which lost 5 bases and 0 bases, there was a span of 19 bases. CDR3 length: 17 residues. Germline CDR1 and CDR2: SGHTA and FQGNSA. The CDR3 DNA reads TGTGCCAGCAGCCCCCGGGGGGCAGGGGCCCTGAACACTGAAGCTTTCTTT. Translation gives CASSPRGAGALNTEAFF.

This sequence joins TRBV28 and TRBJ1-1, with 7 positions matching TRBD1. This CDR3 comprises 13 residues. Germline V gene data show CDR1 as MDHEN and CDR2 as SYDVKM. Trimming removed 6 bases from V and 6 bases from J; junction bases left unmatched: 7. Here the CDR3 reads CASRSGGRAEAFF. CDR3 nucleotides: TGTGCCAGCAGGTCAGGGGGTAGGGCTGAAGCTTTCTTT.

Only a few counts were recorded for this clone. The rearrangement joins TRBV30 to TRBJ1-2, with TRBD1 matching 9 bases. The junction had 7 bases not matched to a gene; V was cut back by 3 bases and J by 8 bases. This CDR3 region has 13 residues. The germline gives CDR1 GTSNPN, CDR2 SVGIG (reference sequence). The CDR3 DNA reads TGTGCCTGGAGAAATACAGGGGGCGGCGGCTACACCTTC. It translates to CAWRNTGGGGYTF.

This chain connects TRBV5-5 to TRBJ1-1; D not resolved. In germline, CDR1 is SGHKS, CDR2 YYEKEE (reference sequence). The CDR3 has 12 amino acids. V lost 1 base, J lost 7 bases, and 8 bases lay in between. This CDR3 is CASSLLGNEAFF. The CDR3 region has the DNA TGTGCCAGCAGCTTGTTGGGCAATGAAGCTTTCTTT. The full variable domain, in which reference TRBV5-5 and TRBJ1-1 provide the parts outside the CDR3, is DAGVTQSPTHLIKTRGQQVTLRCSPISGHKSVSWYQQVLGQGPQFIFQYYEKEERGRGNFPDRFSARQFPNYSSELNVNALLLGDSALYLCASSLLGNEAFFGQGTRLTVV.

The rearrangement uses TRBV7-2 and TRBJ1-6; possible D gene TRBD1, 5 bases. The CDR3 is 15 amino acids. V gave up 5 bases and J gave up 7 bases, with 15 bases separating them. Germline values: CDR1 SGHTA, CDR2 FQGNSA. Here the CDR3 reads CASSPRVGGNSPLHF. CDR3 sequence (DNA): TGTGCCAGCAGCCCCAGGGTGGGAGGAAATTCACCCCTCCACTTT.

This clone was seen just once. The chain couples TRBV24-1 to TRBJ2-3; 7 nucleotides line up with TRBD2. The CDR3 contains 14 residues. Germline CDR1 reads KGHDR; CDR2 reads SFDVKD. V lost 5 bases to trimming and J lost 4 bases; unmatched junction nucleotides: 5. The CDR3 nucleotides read TGTGCCACCAGTGCTACGGCGGGGGCAGATACGCAGTATTTT. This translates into CATSATAGADTQYF.

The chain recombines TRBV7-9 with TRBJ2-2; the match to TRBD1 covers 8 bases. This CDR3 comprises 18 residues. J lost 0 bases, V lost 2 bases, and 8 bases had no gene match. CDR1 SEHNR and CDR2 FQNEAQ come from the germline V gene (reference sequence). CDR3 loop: CASSLLYRGNANTGELFF. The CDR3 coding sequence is TGTGCCAGCAGCTTATTGTACAGGGGGAACGCGAACACCGGGGAGCTGTTTTTT.

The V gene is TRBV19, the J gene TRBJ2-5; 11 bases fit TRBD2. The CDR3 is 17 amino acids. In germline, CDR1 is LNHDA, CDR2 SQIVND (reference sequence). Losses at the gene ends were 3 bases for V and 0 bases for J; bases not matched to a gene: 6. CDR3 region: CASSMTSGISYQETQYF. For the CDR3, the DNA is TGTGCCAGTAGTATGACTAGCGGGATTTCGTACCAAGAGACCCAGTACTTC.

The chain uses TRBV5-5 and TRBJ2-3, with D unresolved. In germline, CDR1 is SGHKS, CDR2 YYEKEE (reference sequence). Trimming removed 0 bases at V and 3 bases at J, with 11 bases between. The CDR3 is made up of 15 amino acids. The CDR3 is CASSLDATRTDTQYF. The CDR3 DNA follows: TGTGCCAGCAGCTTGGATGCGACAAGAACAGATACGCAGTATTTT.

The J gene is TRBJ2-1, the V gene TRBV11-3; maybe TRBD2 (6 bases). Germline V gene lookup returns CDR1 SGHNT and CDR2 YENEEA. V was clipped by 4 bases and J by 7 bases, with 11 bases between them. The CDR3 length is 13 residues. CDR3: CASSSGVGNEQFF. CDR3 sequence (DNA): TGTGCCAGCAGCTCGGGGGTCGGAAATGAGCAGTTCTTC.

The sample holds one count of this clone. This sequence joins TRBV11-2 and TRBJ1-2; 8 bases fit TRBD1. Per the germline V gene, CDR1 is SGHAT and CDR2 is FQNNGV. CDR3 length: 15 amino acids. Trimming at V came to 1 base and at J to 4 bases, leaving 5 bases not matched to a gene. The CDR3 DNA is TGTGCCAGCAGCTTAGCAGCAGGGGGCCCCTATGGCTACACCTTC. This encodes CASSLAAGGPYGYTF.

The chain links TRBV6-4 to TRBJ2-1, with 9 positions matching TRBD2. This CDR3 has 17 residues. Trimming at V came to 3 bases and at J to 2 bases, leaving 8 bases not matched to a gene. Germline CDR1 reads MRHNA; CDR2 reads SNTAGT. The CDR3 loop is CASSERGASGAYNEQFF. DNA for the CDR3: TGTGCCAGCAGTGAAAGAGGGGCTAGCGGGGCCTACAATGAGCAGTTCTTC.

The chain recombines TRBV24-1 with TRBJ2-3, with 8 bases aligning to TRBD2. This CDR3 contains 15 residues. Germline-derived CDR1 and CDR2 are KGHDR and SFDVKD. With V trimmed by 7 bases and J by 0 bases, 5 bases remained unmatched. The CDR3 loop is CATSSAGGSTDTQYF. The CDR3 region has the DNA TGTGCCACCAGCTCCGCGGGGGGTAGCACAGATACGCAGTATTTT.

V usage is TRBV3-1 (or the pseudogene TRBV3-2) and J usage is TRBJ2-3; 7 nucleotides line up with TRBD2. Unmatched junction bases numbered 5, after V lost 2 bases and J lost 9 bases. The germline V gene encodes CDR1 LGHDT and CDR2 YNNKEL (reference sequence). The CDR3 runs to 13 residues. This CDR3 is CASSQISGPTQYF. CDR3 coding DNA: TGTGCCAGCAGCCAAATTAGCGGGCCCACGCAGTATTTT.

The CDR3 coding sequence is TGTGCCAGCAGCTTTCTCCCAGGGGGCAGAACAACTGAAGCTTTCTTT. Its translation: CASSFLPGGRTTEAFF. The chain couples TRBV5-4 to TRBJ1-1; 8 bases line up with TRBD1. The ends lost 2 bases at V and 5 bases at J; junction bases unmatched: 11. This CDR3 is built from 16 residues. The germline V gene encodes CDR1 SGHNT and CDR2 YYREEE (reference sequence). The whole variable domain, filled in from reference TRBV5-4 and TRBJ1-1, reads ETGVTQSPTHLIKTRGQQVTLRCSSQSGHNTVSWYQQALGQGPQFIFQYYREEENGRGNFPPRFSGLQFPNYSSELNVNALELDDSALYLCASSFLPGGRTTEAFFGQGTRLTVV.

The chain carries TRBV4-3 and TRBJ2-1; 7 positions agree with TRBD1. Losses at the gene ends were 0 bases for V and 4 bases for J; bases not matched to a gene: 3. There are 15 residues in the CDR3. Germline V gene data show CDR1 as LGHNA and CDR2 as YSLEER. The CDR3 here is CASSQDGDSYNEQFF. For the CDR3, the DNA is TGCGCCAGCAGCCAAGACGGGGACAGTTACAATGAGCAGTTCTTC.

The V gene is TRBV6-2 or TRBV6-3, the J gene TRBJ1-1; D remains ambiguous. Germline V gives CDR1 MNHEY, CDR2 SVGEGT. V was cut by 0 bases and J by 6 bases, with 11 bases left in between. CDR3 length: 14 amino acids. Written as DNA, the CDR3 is TGTGCCAGCAGTTACTCGATACCAGTACCTGAAGCTTTCTTT. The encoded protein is CASSYSIPVPEAFF.

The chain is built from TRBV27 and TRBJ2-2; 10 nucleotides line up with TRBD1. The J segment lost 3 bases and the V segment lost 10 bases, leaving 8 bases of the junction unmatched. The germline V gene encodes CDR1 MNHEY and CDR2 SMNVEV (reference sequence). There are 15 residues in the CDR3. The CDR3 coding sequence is TGTGCCACGCGACCGGGACAGGGGTACACCGGGGAGCTGTTTTTT. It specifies CATRPGQGYTGELFF.

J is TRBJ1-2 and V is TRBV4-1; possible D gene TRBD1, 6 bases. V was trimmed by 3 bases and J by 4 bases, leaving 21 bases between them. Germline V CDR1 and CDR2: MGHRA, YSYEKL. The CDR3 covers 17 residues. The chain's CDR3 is CASSHLGGTPKVYGYTF. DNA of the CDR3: TGCGCCAGCAGCCATTTAGGGGGAACCCCCAAAGTCTATGGCTACACCTTC.

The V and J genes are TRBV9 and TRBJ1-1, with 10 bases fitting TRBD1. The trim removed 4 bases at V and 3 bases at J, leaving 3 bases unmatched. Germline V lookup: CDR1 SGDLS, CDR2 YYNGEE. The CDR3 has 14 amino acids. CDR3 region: CASSRDRGDTEAFF. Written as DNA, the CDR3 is TGTGCCAGCAGCCGGGACAGGGGTGACACTGAAGCTTTCTTT.

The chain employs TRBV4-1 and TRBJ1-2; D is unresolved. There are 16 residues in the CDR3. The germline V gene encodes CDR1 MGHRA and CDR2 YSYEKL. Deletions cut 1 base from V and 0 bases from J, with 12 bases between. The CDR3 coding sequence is TGCGCCAGCAGCCAAGGGGAGGGAGAGGCTAACTATGGCTACACCTTC. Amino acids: CASSQGEGEANYGYTF.

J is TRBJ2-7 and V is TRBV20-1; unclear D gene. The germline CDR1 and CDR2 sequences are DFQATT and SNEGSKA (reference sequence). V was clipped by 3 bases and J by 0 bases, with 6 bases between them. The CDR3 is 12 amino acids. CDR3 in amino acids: CSASYTSYEQYF. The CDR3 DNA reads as TGCAGTGCTAGTTACACCTCCTACGAGCAGTACTTC.